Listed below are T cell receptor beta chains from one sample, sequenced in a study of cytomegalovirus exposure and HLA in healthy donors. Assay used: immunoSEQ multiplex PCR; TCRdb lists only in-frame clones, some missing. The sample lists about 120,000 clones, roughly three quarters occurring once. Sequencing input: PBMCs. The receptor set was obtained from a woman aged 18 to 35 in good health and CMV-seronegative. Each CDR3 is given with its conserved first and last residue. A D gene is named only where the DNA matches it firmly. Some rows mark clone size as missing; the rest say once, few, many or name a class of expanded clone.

CDR3aa: CASRALGESYGYTF
CDR3nt: TGTGCCAGCAGGGCATTGGGAGAGTCTTATGGCTACACCTTC
v_gene: TRBV6-5
d_gene: NA
j_gene: TRBJ1-2
abundance: NA

CDR3aa: CASQRQGSYEQYF
CDR3nt: TGTGCCAGCCAACGACAGGGTTCCTACGAGCAGTACTTC
v_gene: TRBV28
d_gene: TRBD1
j_gene: TRBJ2-7
abundance: NA

CDR3aa: CASSLGQGAGQPQHF
CDR3nt: TGCGCCAGCAGCTTGGGGCAGGGGGCGGGTCAGCCCCAGCATTTT
v_gene: TRBV5-1
d_gene: TRBD1
j_gene: TRBJ1-5
abundance: NA

CDR3aa: CASSSGTAWHEQYF
CDR3nt: TGTGCCAGCAGCTCGGGGACAGCGTGGCACGAGCAGTACTTC
v_gene: TRBV5-6
d_gene: TRBD1
j_gene: TRBJ2-7
abundance: once

CDR3aa: CASSAGWGAGNTIYF
CDR3nt: TGTGCCAGCAGCGCCGGTTGGGGAGCTGGAAACACCATATATTTT
v_gene: TRBV7-2
d_gene: NA
j_gene: TRBJ1-3
abundance: NA

CDR3aa: CASSTGLGLTQYF
CDR3nt: TGTGCCAGCAGCACTGGACTGGGTCTGACCCAGTACTTC
v_gene: TRBV5-6
d_gene: NA
j_gene: TRBJ2-5
abundance: NA

CDR3aa: CASSVLSHGQGPSTGELFF
CDR3nt: TGTGCCAGCAGCGTATTAAGTCACGGACAGGGGCCTTCCACCGGGGAGCTGTTTTTT
v_gene: TRBV9
d_gene: TRBD1
j_gene: TRBJ2-2
abundance: NA

CDR3aa: CASSEGQGANGNTIYF
CDR3nt: TGTGCCAGCAGTGAAGGACAGGGGGCGAATGGAAACACCATATATTTT
v_gene: TRBV25-1
d_gene: TRBD1
j_gene: TRBJ1-3
abundance: few

CDR3aa: CASSRDKIQETQYF
CDR3nt: TGTGCCAGCAGCCGCGACAAGATCCAAGAGACCCAGTACTTC
v_gene: TRBV5-4
d_gene: NA
j_gene: TRBJ2-5
abundance: NA

CDR3aa: CASSKTGGNNSPLHF
CDR3nt: TGTGCCAGCAGTAAAACAGGGGGGAATAATTCACCCCTCCACTTT
v_gene: TRBV2
d_gene: TRBD1
j_gene: TRBJ1-6
abundance: NA

CDR3aa: CATSLGQLYGYTF
CDR3nt: TGTGCCACCAGCCTCGGACAGCTATATGGCTACACCTTC
v_gene: TRBV15
d_gene: NA
j_gene: TRBJ1-2
abundance: NA

CDR3aa: CASSLPSGGTQYF
CDR3nt: TGTGCCAGCAGCTTACCTAGCGGGGGGACCCAGTACTTC
v_gene: TRBV7-2
d_gene: TRBD2
j_gene: TRBJ2-5
abundance: NA

CDR3aa: CASSQGLLGRGNIQYF
CDR3nt: TGCGCCAGCAGTCAGGGCCTCCTAGGAAGGGGGAACATTCAGTACTTC
v_gene: TRBV23-1
d_gene: NA
j_gene: TRBJ2-4
abundance: NA

CDR3aa: CASRSHRGSSYNEQFF
CDR3nt: TGTGCCAGCAGATCCCACAGGGGTAGCTCCTACAATGAGCAGTTCTTC
v_gene: TRBV7-8
d_gene: TRBD1
j_gene: TRBJ2-1
abundance: NA

CDR3aa: CASSRETGGGGNEQFF
CDR3nt: TGTGCCAGCAGTCGGGAAACAGGGGGCGGTGGCAATGAGCAGTTCTTC
v_gene: TRBV2
d_gene: TRBD1
j_gene: TRBJ2-1
abundance: NA

CDR3aa: CASSSSGGAVADTQYF
CDR3nt: TGTGCCAGCAGCAGTAGCGGGGGGGCCGTTGCAGATACGCAGTATTTT
v_gene: TRBV13
d_gene: TRBD2
j_gene: TRBJ2-3
abundance: NA

CDR3aa: CASSSYLSNTEAFF
CDR3nt: TGTGCCAGCAGCTCGTACCTATCGAACACTGAAGCTTTCTTT
v_gene: TRBV9
d_gene: NA
j_gene: TRBJ1-1
abundance: NA

CDR3aa: CASSDDRGRGTEAFF
CDR3nt: TGTGCCAGCAGTGATGACCGGGGAAGAGGTACTGAAGCTTTCTTT
v_gene: TRBV2
d_gene: NA
j_gene: TRBJ1-1
abundance: few

CDR3aa: CASSFRVSDTQYF
CDR3nt: TGTGCCAGCAGCTTCAGGGTTTCAGATACGCAGTATTTT
v_gene: TRBV5-6
d_gene: NA
j_gene: TRBJ2-3
abundance: many

CDR3aa: CASSLSTGVYGYTF
CDR3nt: TGTGCCAGCAGCTTGAGCACAGGGGTTTATGGCTACACCTTC
v_gene: TRBV5-6
d_gene: TRBD1
j_gene: TRBJ1-2
abundance: NA

CDR3aa: CASSVGQGDTDTQYF
CDR3nt: TGTGCCAGCAGCGTGGGACAGGGGGATACAGATACGCAGTATTTT
v_gene: TRBV5-4
d_gene: TRBD1
j_gene: TRBJ2-3
abundance: few

CDR3aa: CASRDLRGRYTEAFF
CDR3nt: TGTGCCAGCAGAGACCTCAGGGGGCGTTACACTGAAGCTTTCTTT
v_gene: TRBV6-1
d_gene: TRBD1
j_gene: TRBJ1-1
abundance: NA

CDR3aa: CAWSLPGTSFEQYF
CDR3nt: TGTGCCTGGAGTCTTCCCGGGACTAGCTTCGAGCAGTACTTC
v_gene: TRBV30
d_gene: TRBD2
j_gene: TRBJ2-7
abundance: NA

CDR3aa: CASSPQTTGAYEQYF
CDR3nt: TGTGCCAGCAGCCCTCAAACGACAGGGGCCTACGAGCAGTACTTC
v_gene: TRBV7-8
d_gene: TRBD1
j_gene: TRBJ2-7
abundance: NA

CDR3aa: CASSVQGLYTEAFF
CDR3nt: TGTGCCAGCAGCGTACAGGGTTTATACACTGAAGCTTTCTTT
v_gene: TRBV7-2
d_gene: NA
j_gene: TRBJ1-1
abundance: NA

CDR3aa: CASSLELASYNEQFF
CDR3nt: TGCGCCAGCAGCTTGGAACTAGCGAGCTACAATGAGCAGTTCTTC
v_gene: TRBV5-1
d_gene: TRBD2
j_gene: TRBJ2-1
abundance: NA

CDR3aa: CASSWGTGLAQHF
CDR3nt: TGTGCCAGCAGCTGGGGGACAGGGTTAGCCCAGCATTTT
v_gene: TRBV7-6
d_gene: TRBD1
j_gene: TRBJ1-5
abundance: NA

CDR3aa: CAWSVQGRSPLHF
CDR3nt: TGTGCCTGGAGTGTACAGGGGAGGTCACCCCTCCACTTT
v_gene: TRBV30
d_gene: TRBD1
j_gene: TRBJ1-6
abundance: NA

CDR3aa: CASSLGQGTSEAFF
CDR3nt: TGTGCCAGCAGCTTGGGACAGGGGACCTCTGAAGCTTTCTTT
v_gene: TRBV5-6
d_gene: TRBD1
j_gene: TRBJ1-1
abundance: NA

CDR3aa: CASSPTGAAWGYTF
CDR3nt: TGTGCCAGCAGTCCTACAGGGGCGGCTTGGGGCTACACCTTC
v_gene: TRBV7-2
d_gene: TRBD1
j_gene: TRBJ1-2
abundance: NA

CDR3aa: CASSGPTWPGQGSYEQYF
CDR3nt: TGTGCCAGCAGTGGGCCTACCTGGCCGGGACAGGGTTCCTACGAGCAGTACTTC
v_gene: TRBV6-1
d_gene: TRBD1
j_gene: TRBJ2-7
abundance: NA

CDR3aa: CASSSGTVLYEQYF
CDR3nt: TGCGCCAGCAGCTCTGGGACAGTGCTCTACGAGCAGTACTTC
v_gene: TRBV5-1
d_gene: TRBD1
j_gene: TRBJ2-7
abundance: NA

CDR3aa: CASRQGTFYSNQPQHF
CDR3nt: TGTGCCAGCAGACAAGGGACATTCTATAGCAATCAGCCCCAGCATTTT
v_gene: TRBV28
d_gene: NA
j_gene: TRBJ1-5
abundance: once

CDR3aa: CASSTIDRSPLHF
CDR3nt: TGCGCCAGCAGCACGATTGATCGGTCGCCCCTCCACTTT
v_gene: TRBV5-1
d_gene: NA
j_gene: TRBJ1-6
abundance: NA

CDR3aa: CASSQDLRQPQHF
CDR3nt: TGCGCCAGCAGCCAAGATTTGAGGCAGCCCCAGCATTTT
v_gene: TRBV4-1
d_gene: NA
j_gene: TRBJ1-5
abundance: NA

CDR3aa: CASSPGNNEQFF
CDR3nt: TGTGCCAGCAGCCCCGGGAACAATGAGCAGTTCTTC
v_gene: TRBV5-6
d_gene: NA
j_gene: TRBJ2-1
abundance: NA

CDR3aa: CASKRGYEQYF
CDR3nt: TGTGCCAGCAAGAGAGGGTACGAGCAGTACTTC
v_gene: TRBV6-5
d_gene: NA
j_gene: TRBJ2-7
abundance: NA

CDR3aa: CSVARPNYGYTF
CDR3nt: TGCAGCGTTGCTAGGCCTAACTATGGCTACACCTTC
v_gene: TRBV29-1
d_gene: NA
j_gene: TRBJ1-2
abundance: NA

CDR3aa: CASQGRVFETEAFF
CDR3nt: TGTGCCAGCCAAGGCCGGGTATTTGAGACTGAAGCTTTCTTT
v_gene: TRBV7-8
d_gene: NA
j_gene: TRBJ1-1
abundance: NA

CDR3aa: CASSFRDSYGYTF
CDR3nt: TGTGCCAGCAGCTTCCGGGACAGTTATGGCTACACCTTC
v_gene: TRBV9
d_gene: TRBD1
j_gene: TRBJ1-2
abundance: NA

CDR3aa: CASSLWGKGEYNEQFF
CDR3nt: TGTGCCAGCAGCTTGTGGGGTAAGGGGGAGTACAATGAGCAGTTCTTC
v_gene: TRBV5-4
d_gene: NA
j_gene: TRBJ2-1
abundance: few

CDR3aa: CASSERHNEQFF
CDR3nt: TGTGCCAGCAGTGAGAGGCACAATGAGCAGTTCTTC
v_gene: TRBV6-1
d_gene: NA
j_gene: TRBJ2-1
abundance: NA

CDR3aa: CASSPPGWYSYEQYF
CDR3nt: TGTGCCAGCAGTCCTCCCGGTTGGTACTCCTACGAGCAGTACTTC
v_gene: TRBV6-5
d_gene: NA
j_gene: TRBJ2-7
abundance: NA

CDR3aa: CASSDLGQRLTGELFF
CDR3nt: TGTGCCAGCAGCGATCTTGGACAGCGACTAACCGGGGAGCTGTTTTTT
v_gene: TRBV11-2
d_gene: NA
j_gene: TRBJ2-2
abundance: NA

CDR3aa: CASSPRVLRTSNEKLFF
CDR3nt: TGTGCCAGCTCACCAAGGGTTTTACGGACAAGTAATGAAAAACTGTTTTTT
v_gene: TRBV18
d_gene: NA
j_gene: TRBJ1-4
abundance: NA

CDR3aa: CASSLAGGRGGSNYGYTF
CDR3nt: TGCGCCAGCAGCTTGGCCGGGGGGAGAGGGGGATCTAACTATGGCTACACCTTC
v_gene: TRBV5-1
d_gene: NA
j_gene: TRBJ1-2
abundance: NA

CDR3aa: CSVGGNPEGYTF
CDR3nt: TGCAGCGTTGGCGGGAACCCGGAAGGCTACACCTTC
v_gene: TRBV29-1
d_gene: NA
j_gene: TRBJ1-2
abundance: NA

CDR3aa: CASARDRGSYEQYF
CDR3nt: TGCGCCAGCGCCCGGGACAGGGGTTCCTACGAGCAGTACTTC
v_gene: TRBV5-1
d_gene: TRBD1
j_gene: TRBJ2-7
abundance: NA

CDR3aa: CASSKDRGLTEAFF
CDR3nt: TGTGCCAGTAGTAAGGACAGGGGGCTGACTGAAGCTTTCTTT
v_gene: TRBV19
d_gene: TRBD1
j_gene: TRBJ1-1
abundance: NA

CDR3aa: CASRLGQNSPLHF
CDR3nt: TGTGCCAGCAGATTGGGACAGAATTCACCCCTCCACTTT
v_gene: TRBV2
d_gene: TRBD1
j_gene: TRBJ1-6
abundance: NA

CDR3aa: CASRSVFNEKLFF
CDR3nt: TGTGCCAGCAGATCGGTGTTTAATGAAAAACTGTTTTTT
v_gene: TRBV7-9
d_gene: NA
j_gene: TRBJ1-4
abundance: few

CDR3aa: CASSIVRTGISARQPQHF
CDR3nt: TGTGCCAGTAGTATAGTCAGGACAGGGATCTCTGCTCGGCAGCCCCAGCATTTT
v_gene: TRBV19
d_gene: TRBD1
j_gene: TRBJ1-5
abundance: NA

CDR3aa: CASSLSYRQGANGYTF
CDR3nt: TGTGCCAGCAGTTTATCTTACCGACAGGGGGCGAATGGCTACACCTTC
v_gene: TRBV27
d_gene: TRBD1
j_gene: TRBJ1-2
abundance: once

CDR3aa: CASRQGIYNSPLHF
CDR3nt: TGTGCCAGCCGACAGGGAATTTATAATTCACCCCTCCACTTT
v_gene: TRBV13
d_gene: TRBD1
j_gene: TRBJ1-6
abundance: NA

CDR3aa: CASSKGLAGKETQYF
CDR3nt: TGCGCCAGCAGCAAGGGACTAGCGGGGAAAGAGACCCAGTACTTC
v_gene: TRBV5-1
d_gene: TRBD2
j_gene: TRBJ2-5
abundance: NA